The clone carrying this T cell receptor (beta chain) has a handful of counts. What it recognizes is unknown. TCRB transcripts that were expressed got sequenced, as all of the isolated RNA had been reverse transcribed. The data were produced by immunoSEQ multiplex PCR, yet TCRdb's version contains in-frame clones alone and is incomplete. The table records 120,000 to 150,000 clones, roughly 10% of them present only once. Sorting that relied on CD45RO/CCR7/CD25/CD127/CD95/CD27 yielded CD4+ naive, central memory, regulatory and stem cell-like memory cells. The sample originates from a study of beta chain features in type 1 diabetes. Study findings and constraints: People with Type 1 diabetes carried modestly yet significantly shorter TCRB CDR3s in all four CD4+ subsets.

Germline V gene sequence: CDR1 SGHNT, CDR2 YYREEE (reference sequence). Trimming removed 0 bases from V and 0 bases from J, with 10 bases in between. This CDR3 region has 16 residues. The sequence was collected from a woman between 40 and 55 years old in good health. Sequenced sample: central memory CD4+ T cells from blood. This chain connects TRBV5-4 to TRBJ1-5; possible D gene TRBD1, 6 bases. The CDR3 region is CASSLGAGDSNQPQHF. The CDR3, as DNA: TGTGCCAGCAGCTTGGGGGCAGGGGATAGCAATCAGCCCCAGCATTTT.